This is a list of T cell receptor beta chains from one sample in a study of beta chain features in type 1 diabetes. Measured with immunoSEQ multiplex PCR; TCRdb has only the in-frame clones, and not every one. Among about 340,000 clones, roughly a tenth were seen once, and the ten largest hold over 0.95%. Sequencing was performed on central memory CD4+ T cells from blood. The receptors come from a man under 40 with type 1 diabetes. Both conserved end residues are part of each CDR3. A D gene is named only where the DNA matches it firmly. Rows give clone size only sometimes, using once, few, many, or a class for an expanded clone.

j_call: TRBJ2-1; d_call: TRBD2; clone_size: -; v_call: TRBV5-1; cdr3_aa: CASKPLAGVDNEQFF; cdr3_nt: TGCGCCAGCAAACCACTAGCGGGGGTAGACAATGAGCAGTTCTTC
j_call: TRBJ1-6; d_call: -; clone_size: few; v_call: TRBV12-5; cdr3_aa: CASGLEGNSPLHF; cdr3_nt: TGTGCTAGTGGTTTAGAGGGGAATTCACCCCTCCACTTT
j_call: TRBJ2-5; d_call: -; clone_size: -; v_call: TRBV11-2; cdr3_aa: CASSLGGTRETQYF; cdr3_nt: TGTGCCAGCAGCTTAGGCGGGACCCGAGAGACCCAGTACTTC
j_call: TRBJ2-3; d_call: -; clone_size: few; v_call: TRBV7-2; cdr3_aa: CASSVMDNTDTQYF; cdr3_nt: TGTGCCAGCAGCGTGATGGACAACACAGATACGCAGTATTTT
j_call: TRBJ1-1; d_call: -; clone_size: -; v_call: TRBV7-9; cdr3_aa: CASSLEGAGNTEAFF; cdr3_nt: TGTGCCAGCAGCTTAGAGGGCGCCGGGAACACTGAAGCTTTCTTT
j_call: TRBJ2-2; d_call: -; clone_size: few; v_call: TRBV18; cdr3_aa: CASSRSNGNTGELFF; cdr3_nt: TGTGCCAGCTCACGATCTAATGGTAACACCGGGGAGCTGTTTTTT
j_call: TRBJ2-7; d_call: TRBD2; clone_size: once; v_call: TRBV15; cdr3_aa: CATSSPGGGARYEQYF; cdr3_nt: TGTGCCACCAGCTCCCCGGGGGGTGGGGCTCGCTACGAGCAGTACTTC
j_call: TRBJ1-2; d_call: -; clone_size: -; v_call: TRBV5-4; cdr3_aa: CASSLAEGSGYTF; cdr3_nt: TGTGCCAGCAGCTTGGCGGAGGGCAGTGGCTACACCTTC
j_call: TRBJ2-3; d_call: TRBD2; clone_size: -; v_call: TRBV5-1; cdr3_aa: CASSRGLAGSTDTQYF; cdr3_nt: TGCGCCAGCAGCAGGGGACTAGCGGGGAGCACAGATACGCAGTATTTT
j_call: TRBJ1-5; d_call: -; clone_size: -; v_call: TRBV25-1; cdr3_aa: CASSDTTYYQPQHF; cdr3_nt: TGTGCCAGCAGTGACACTACCTACTATCAGCCCCAGCATTTT
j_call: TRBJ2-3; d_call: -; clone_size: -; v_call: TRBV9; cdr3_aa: CASSLGRWTDTQYF; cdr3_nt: TGTGCCAGCAGCCTGGGGCGTTGGACAGATACGCAGTATTTT
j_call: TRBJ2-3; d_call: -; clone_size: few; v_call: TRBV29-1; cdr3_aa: CSVGDSSGGTDTQYF; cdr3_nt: TGCAGCGTGGGTGACTCGTCTGGAGGCACAGATACGCAGTATTTT
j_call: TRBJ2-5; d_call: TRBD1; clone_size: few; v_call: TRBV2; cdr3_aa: CASRFQGANLETQYF; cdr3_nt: TGTGCCAGCAGGTTCCAGGGGGCGAATTTGGAGACCCAGTACTTC
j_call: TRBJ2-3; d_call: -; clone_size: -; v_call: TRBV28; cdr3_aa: CASSFRDWSTDTQYF; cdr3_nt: TGTGCCAGCAGTTTCCGGGACTGGAGCACAGATACGCAGTATTTT
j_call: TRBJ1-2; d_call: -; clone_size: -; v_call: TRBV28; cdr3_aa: CASSRHDNYGYTF; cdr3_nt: TGTGCCAGCAGCCGTCACGATAACTATGGCTACACCTTC
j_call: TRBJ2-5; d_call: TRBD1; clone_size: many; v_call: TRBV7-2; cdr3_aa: CASSFSGGGETQYF; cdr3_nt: TGTGCCAGCAGCTTCTCAGGGGGCGGGGAGACCCAGTACTTC
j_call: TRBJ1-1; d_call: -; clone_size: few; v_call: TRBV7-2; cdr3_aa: CASTGQLKAEAFF; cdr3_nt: TGTGCCAGTACAGGGCAATTAAAGGCTGAAGCTTTCTTT
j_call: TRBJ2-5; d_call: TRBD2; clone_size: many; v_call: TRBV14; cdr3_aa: CASSQQLAGAQETQYF; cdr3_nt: TGTGCCAGCAGCCAGCAACTAGCGGGGGCACAAGAGACCCAGTACTTC
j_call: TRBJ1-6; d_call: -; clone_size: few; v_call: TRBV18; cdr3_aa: CASSLMSRDSPLHF; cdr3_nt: TGTGCCAGCTCACTCATGTCTCGGGATTCACCCCTCCACTTT
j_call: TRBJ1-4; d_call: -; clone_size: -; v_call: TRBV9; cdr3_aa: CASSDPRGSEKLFF; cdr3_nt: TGTGCCAGCAGCGACCCCCGGGGGAGTGAAAAACTGTTTTTT
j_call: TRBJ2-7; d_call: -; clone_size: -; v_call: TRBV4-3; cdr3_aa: CASSQEGHEQYF; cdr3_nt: TGCGCCAGCAGCCAAGAGGGGCACGAGCAGTACTTC
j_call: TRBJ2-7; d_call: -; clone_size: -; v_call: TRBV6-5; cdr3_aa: CASTISRIHEQYF; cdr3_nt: TGTGCCAGCACCATATCCAGGATCCACGAGCAGTACTTC
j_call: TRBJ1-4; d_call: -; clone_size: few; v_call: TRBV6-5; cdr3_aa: CASRPGQVSNEKLFF; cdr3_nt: TGTGCCAGCAGACCTGGACAAGTTTCTAATGAAAAACTGTTTTTT
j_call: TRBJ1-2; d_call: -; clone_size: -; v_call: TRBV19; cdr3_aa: CGRRGYTF; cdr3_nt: TGTGGACGACGGGGCTACACCTTC
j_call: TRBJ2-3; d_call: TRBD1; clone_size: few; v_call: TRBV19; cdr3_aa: CASSPRDSPDTQYF; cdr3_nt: TGTGCCAGTAGTCCCCGGGACAGTCCCGATACGCAGTATTTT
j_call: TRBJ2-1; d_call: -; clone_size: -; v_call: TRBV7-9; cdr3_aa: CASKWTPGNEQFF; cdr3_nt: TGTGCCAGCAAATGGACTCCGGGGAATGAGCAGTTCTTC
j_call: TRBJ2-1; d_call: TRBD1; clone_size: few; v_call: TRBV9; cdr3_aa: CASSVEGGQVYNEQFF; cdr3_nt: TGTGCCAGCAGCGTAGAGGGGGGACAGGTCTACAATGAGCAGTTCTTC
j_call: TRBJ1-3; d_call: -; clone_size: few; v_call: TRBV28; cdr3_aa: CASRESSGNTIYF; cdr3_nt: TGTGCCAGCAGAGAGAGCTCTGGAAACACCATATATTTT
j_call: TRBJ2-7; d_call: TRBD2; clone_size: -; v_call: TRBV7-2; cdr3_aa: CASSPQSGGGLNEQYF; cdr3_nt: TGTGCCAGCAGCCCCCAATCCGGCGGGGGGCTCAACGAGCAGTACTTC
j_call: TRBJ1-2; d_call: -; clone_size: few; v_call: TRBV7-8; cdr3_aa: CASSYNAGGNYGYTF; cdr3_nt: TGTGCCAGCAGCTATAATGCGGGCGGAAACTATGGCTACACCTTC
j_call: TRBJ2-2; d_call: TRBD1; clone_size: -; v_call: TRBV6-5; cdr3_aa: CASSYRGQGELFF; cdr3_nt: TGTGCCAGCAGTTATAGGGGACAGGGGGAGCTGTTTTTT
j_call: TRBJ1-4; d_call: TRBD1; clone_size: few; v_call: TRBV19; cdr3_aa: CASSIDLRDSKATNEKLFF; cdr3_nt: TGTGCCAGTAGTATAGATCTTCGGGACAGCAAAGCAACTAATGAAAAACTGTTTTTT
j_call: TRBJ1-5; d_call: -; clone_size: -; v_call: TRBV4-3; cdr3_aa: CASSQQHYGRGGRPQHF; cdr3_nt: TGCGCCAGCAGCCAACAACACTATGGTCGGGGGGGGCGGCCCCAGCATTTT
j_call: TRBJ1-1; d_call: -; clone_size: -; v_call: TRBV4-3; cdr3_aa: CASSQDRGTEAFF; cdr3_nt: TGCGCCAGCAGCCAAGACAGGGGCACTGAAGCTTTCTTT
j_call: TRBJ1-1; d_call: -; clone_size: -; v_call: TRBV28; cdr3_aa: CASSIIGGDEDTEAFF; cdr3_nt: TGTGCCAGCAGCATAATTGGGGGAGATGAGGACACTGAAGCTTTCTTT
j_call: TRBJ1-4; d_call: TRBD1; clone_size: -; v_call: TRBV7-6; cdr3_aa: CASSLNRGKGEKLFF; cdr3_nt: TGTGCCAGCAGCCTAAACAGGGGGAAAGGTGAAAAACTGTTTTTT
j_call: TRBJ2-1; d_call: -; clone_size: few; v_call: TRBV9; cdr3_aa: CASSTSDGDNEQFF; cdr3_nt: TGTGCCAGCAGCACAAGCGATGGTGACAATGAGCAGTTCTTC
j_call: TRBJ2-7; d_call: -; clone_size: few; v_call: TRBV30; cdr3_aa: CAWSATYEQYF; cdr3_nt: TGTGCCTGGAGTGCGACCTACGAGCAGTACTTC
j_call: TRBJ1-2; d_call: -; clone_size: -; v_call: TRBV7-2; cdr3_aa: CASSPYSASYGYTF; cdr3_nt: TGTGCCAGCAGCCCCTACTCGGCAAGCTATGGCTACACCTTC
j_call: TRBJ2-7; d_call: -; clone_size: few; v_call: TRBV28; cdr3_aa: CASSLEGEQYF; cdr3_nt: TGTGCCAGCAGTTTAGAGGGGGAGCAGTACTTC
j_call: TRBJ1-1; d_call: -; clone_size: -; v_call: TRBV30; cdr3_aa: CAWGAGANTEAFF; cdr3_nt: TGTGCCTGGGGAGCCGGGGCCAACACTGAAGCTTTCTTT
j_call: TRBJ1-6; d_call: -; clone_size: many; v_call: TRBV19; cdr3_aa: CASSLYGGDNSPLHF; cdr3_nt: TGTGCCAGTAGTCTTTACGGAGGGGACAATTCACCCCTCCACTTT
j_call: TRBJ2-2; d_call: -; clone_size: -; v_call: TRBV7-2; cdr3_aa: CASSFTGIKNTGELFF; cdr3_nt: TGTGCCAGCAGCTTTACGGGAATAAAGAACACCGGGGAGCTGTTTTTT
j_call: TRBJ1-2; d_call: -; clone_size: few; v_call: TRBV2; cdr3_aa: CASSALTANYGYTF; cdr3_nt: TGTGCCAGCAGTGCACTGACAGCTAACTATGGCTACACCTTC
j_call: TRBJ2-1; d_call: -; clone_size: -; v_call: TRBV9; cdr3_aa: CASSVNLYEQFF; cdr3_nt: TGTGCCAGCAGCGTAAATCTCTATGAGCAGTTCTTC
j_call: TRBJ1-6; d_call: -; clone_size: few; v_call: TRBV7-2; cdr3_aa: CASSFGTSNSPLHF; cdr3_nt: TGTGCCAGCAGCTTCGGGACATCAAATTCACCCCTCCACTTT
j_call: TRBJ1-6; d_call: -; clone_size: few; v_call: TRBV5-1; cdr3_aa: CASSLEPPPPSYNSPLHF; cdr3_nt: TGCGCCAGCAGCTTGGAACCTCCGCCCCCCTCCTATAATTCACCCCTCCACTTT
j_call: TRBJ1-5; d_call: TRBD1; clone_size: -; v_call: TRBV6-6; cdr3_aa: CASSYSTGGHQPQHF; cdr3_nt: TGTGCCAGCAGTTACTCGACAGGGGGGCATCAGCCCCAGCATTTT
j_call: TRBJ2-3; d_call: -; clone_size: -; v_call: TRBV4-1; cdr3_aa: CASSQDKADTQYF; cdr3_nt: TGCGCCAGCAGCCAAGATAAGGCCGATACGCAGTATTTT
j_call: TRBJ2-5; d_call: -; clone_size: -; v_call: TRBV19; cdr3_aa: CASKDPQETQYF; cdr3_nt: TGTGCCAGTAAAGACCCCCAAGAGACCCAGTACTTC
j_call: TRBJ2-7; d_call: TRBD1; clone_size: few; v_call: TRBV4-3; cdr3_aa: CASSQKTGAEQYF; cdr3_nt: TGCGCCAGCAGCCAAAAAACAGGGGCTGAGCAGTACTTC
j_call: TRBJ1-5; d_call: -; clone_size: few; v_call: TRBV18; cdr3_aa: CASSPAPGTSNQPQHF; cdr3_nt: TGTGCCAGCTCACCTGCTCCAGGGACTAGCAATCAGCCCCAGCATTTT
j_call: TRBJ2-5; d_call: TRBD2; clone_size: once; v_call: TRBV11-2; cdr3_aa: CASSLERAGRGETQYF; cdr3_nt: TGTGCCAGCAGCTTGGAGCGCGCAGGGAGGGGAGAGACCCAGTACTTC
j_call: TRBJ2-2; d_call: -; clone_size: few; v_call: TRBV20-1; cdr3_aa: CSAWNTGELFF; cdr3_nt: TGCAGTGCTTGGAACACCGGGGAGCTGTTTTTT
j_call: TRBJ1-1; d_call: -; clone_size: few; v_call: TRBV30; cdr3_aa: CAWLQGSEAFF; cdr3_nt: TGTGCCTGGCTTCAGGGTAGTGAAGCTTTCTTT
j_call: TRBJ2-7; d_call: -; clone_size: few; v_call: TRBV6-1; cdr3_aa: CASSSAGTAKEQYF; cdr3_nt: TGTGCCAGCAGTTCAGCCGGGACTGCAAAGGAGCAGTACTTC
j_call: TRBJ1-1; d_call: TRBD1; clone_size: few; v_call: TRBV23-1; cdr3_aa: CASSQWRTGNTEAFF; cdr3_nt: TGCGCCAGCAGTCAATGGAGGACAGGGAACACTGAAGCTTTCTTT
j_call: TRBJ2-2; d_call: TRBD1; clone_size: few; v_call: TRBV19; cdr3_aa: CASRGDRVGTGELFF; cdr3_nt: TGTGCCAGTAGGGGAGACAGGGTGGGGACCGGGGAGCTGTTTTTT
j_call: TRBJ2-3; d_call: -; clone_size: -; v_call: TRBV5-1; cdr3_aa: CASKGSTDTQYF; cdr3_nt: TGCGCCAGCAAGGGGAGCACAGATACGCAGTATTTT